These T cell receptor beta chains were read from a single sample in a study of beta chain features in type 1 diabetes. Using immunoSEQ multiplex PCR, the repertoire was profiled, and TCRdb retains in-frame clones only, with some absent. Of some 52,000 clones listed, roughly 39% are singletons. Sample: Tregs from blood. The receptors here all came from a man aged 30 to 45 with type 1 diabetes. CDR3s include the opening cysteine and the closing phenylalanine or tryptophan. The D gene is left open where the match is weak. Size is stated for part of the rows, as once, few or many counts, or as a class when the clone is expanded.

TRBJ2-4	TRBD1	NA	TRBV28	TGTGCCAGCAGTCCCGCTTCCGGGACAGGGGGCTGGTTGGCCAAAAACATTCAGTACTTC	CASSPASGTGGWLAKNIQYF
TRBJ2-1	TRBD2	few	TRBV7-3	TGTGCCAGCAGCTCTTTAGCGGGACGATACAATGAGCAGTTCTTC	CASSSLAGRYNEQFF
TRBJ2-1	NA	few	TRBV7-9	TGTGCCAGCAGCTTAGTAAACAATGAGCAGTTCTTC	CASSLVNNEQFF
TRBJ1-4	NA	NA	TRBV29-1	TGCAGCGTTCTACGACAGGACACTAATGAAAAACTGTTTTTT	CSVLRQDTNEKLFF
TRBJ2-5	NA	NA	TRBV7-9	TGTGCCAGCAGCCCATGGGGCCTGCGAGAGACCCAGTACTTC	CASSPWGLRETQYF
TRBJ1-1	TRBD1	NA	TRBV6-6	TGTGCCAGCAGCCAGACACGGCCAGGGGGCACTAAAGCTTTCTTT	CASSQTRPGGTKAFF
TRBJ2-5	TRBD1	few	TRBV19	TGTGCCAGTAGTACCCAGGGGGTGCAAGAGACCCAGTACTTC	CASSTQGVQETQYF
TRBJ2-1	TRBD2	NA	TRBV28	TGTGCCAGCAGTCCAGCGGGAGGGCCGAGTTACAATGAGCAGTTCTTC	CASSPAGGPSYNEQFF
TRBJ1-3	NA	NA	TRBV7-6	TGTGCCAGCAGGGAAGGGGTCAGCTCTGGAAACACCATATATTTT	CASREGVSSGNTIYF
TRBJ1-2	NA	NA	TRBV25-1	TGTGCCAGCAGTAACCAGGGTATAGGAGGCTACACCTTC	CASSNQGIGGYTF
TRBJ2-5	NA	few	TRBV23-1	TGCGCCAGCAGTCAATCGAGTGAGACCCAGTACTTC	CASSQSSETQYF
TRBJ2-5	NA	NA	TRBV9	TGTGCCAGCAGCTCATCAGGGTCCACGCGGGAGACCCAGTACTTC	CASSSSGSTRETQYF
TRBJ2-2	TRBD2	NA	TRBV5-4	TGTGCCAGCAGCTTGGGACTAGCGGGAGGAAGGAACACCGGGGAGCTGTTTTTT	CASSLGLAGGRNTGELFF
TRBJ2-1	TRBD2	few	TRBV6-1	TGTGCCAGCAGTGAAACCTTGACTAGCAAGCAGTTCTTC	CASSETLTSKQFF
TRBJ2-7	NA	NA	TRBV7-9	TGTGCCAGCAGCTCCGGGGGATCCTACGAGCAGTACTTC	CASSSGGSYEQYF
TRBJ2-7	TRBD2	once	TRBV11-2	TGTGCCAGCAGCTTGGGAACTAGCGGGAGGGCCGTGGGCGGCGAGCAGTACTTC	CASSLGTSGRAVGGEQYF
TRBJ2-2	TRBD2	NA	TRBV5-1	TGCGCCAGCAGCTCCGGGACTAGCGGGAGGAACACCGGGGAGCTGTTTTTT	CASSSGTSGRNTGELFF
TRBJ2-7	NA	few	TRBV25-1	TGTGCCAGCACGCGGGGCTCGTCCTACGAGCAGTACTTC	CASTRGSSYEQYF
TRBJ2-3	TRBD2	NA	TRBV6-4	TGTGCCAGCAAGCGAAGCGGACTAGCTTATTCCACAGATACGCAGTATTTT	CASKRSGLAYSTDTQYF
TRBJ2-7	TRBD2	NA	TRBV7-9	TGTGCCAGCAGCCTACTAGCGGAATCCTACGAGCAGTACTTC	CASSLLAESYEQYF
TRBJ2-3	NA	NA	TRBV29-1	TGCAGCGTTACCCCCCAGGGCGCAGATACGCAGTATTTT	CSVTPQGADTQYF
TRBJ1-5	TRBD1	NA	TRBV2	TGTGCCAGCAGTGATTGGAGCGGACAGGATAATCAGCCCCAGCATTTT	CASSDWSGQDNQPQHF
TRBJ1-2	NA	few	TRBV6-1	TGTGCCAGCAGCGAGAGCAGGGCTTCTGGTGGCTACACCTTC	CASSESRASGGYTF
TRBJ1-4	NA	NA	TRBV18	TGTGCCAGCTCACCCGAGAAGTCAACTAATGAAAAACTGTTTTTT	CASSPEKSTNEKLFF
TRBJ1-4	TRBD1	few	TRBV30	TGTGCCTGGAGTGTAGGGCAGGGGGCAACTAATGAAAAACTGTTTTTT	CAWSVGQGATNEKLFF
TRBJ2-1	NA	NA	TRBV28	TGTGCCAGCAGTTTTAGTATCAATGAGCAGTTCTTC	CASSFSINEQFF
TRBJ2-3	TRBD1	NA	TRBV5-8	TGTGCCAGCAGCTTCTCCCCCGGACAGGGGACAGATACGCAGTATTTT	CASSFSPGQGTDTQYF
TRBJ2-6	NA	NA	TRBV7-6	TGTGCCAGCAGCTTGAGGGGGTACTCTGGGGCCAACGTCCTGACTTTC	CASSLRGYSGANVLTF
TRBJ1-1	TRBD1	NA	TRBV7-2	TGTGCCAGCAGCCTTGAACAGGGGGCATATGCTTTCTTT	CASSLEQGAYAFF
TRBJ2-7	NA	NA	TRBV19	TGTGCCAGTAGCATTTCCGCAGGGACTGGAGGGGAGCAGTACTTC	CASSISAGTGGEQYF
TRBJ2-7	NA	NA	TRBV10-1	TGCGCCAGCATAGCCCCCTCGTGTCGATTTAGGGAGCAGTACTTC	CASIAPSCRFREQYF
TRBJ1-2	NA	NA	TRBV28	TGTGCCAGCAAGGACAGCGTCTACGGCTACACCTTC	CASKDSVYGYTF
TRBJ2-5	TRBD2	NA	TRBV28	TGTGCCAGCACCTCCCTAGCGGGAGTAGAGACCCAGTACTTC	CASTSLAGVETQYF